Presented here are 11 T cell receptor beta chains from one specimen sequenced in a study of cytomegalovirus exposure and HLA in healthy donors. The PCR made use of 60 Vbeta and 13 Jbeta primers. Sequenced by immunoSEQ multiplex PCR; TCRdb stores in-frame clones only, minus some. Of over 150,000 clones in the sample, nearly 80% are singletons; the top ten hold around 13%. Source material: PBMCs. Receptors originate from a man aged 25-40 years in good health and CMV-seropositive.

This clone was seen a handful of times. This chain joins TRBV5-1 and TRBJ1-1, with D perhaps TRBD1 (6 bases). The length of the CDR3 is 12 residues. Germline lookup yields CDR1 SGHRS and CDR2 YFSETQ. V shed 3 bases and J shed 6 bases, with 9 bases lying between them. Written as DNA, the CDR3 is TGCGCCAGCAGCTCCGGGACATCTGAAGCTTTCTTT. As protein: CASSSGTSEAFF.

The gene calls are TRBV28 and TRBJ1-5; TRBD1 aligns across 12 bases. Germline CDR1 reads MDHEN; CDR2 reads SYDVKM. This CDR3 is built from 16 residues. V gave up 10 bases and J gave up 7 bases; unmatched junction bases: 14. The CDR3 protein is CATDTGTGGARQPQHF. Written as DNA, the CDR3 is TGTGCCACCGACACCGGGACAGGGGGCGCAAGACAGCCCCAGCATTTT.

This chain joins TRBV23-1 and TRBJ1-5; 7 nucleotides align to TRBD1. TRBV23-1 is identified as an open reading frame with a role that is uncertain. The CDR3 is 12 amino acids. Trimming at V came to 7 bases and at J to 10 bases, leaving 7 bases not matched to a gene. The CDR3 reads CASTQRGLPQHF. CDR3 nucleotides: TGCGCCAGCACCCAGAGGGGGCTACCCCAGCATTTT.

The DNA of the CDR3 is TGTGCCATCACAGCGAGCTCTGGAAACACCATATATTTT. It codes for CAITASSGNTIYF. The chain joins TRBV10-3 to TRBJ1-3; D is ambiguous. The V gene's germline CDR1 is ENHRY and CDR2 SYGVKD. CDR3 length: 13 residues. The germline V and J ends were trimmed by 7 bases and 0 bases, with 7 bases remaining between them.

The chain is built from TRBV28 and TRBJ2-7; D is unresolved. The CDR3 consists of 13 residues. Germline-derived CDR1 and CDR2 are MDHEN and SYDVKM. V lost 5 bases, J lost 5 bases, and 13 bases lay in between. The CDR3 nucleotides are TGTGCCAGCAGTCTCACTTCAAAGCACGAGCAGTACTTC. Amino acid sequence: CASSLTSKHEQYF.

The chain couples TRBV11-2 to TRBJ2-7, with D possibly being TRBD1 (5 bases). This CDR3 has 14 residues. CDR1 SGHAT and CDR2 FQNNGV come from the germline V gene. V was trimmed by 6 bases and J by 2 bases, leaving 14 bases between them. The CDR3 region has the DNA TGTGCCAGCAGTCTACCGTCCAGGGCCTACGAGCAGTACTTC. The encoded protein is CASSLPSRAYEQYF.

This clone appeared a few times. The chain is built from TRBV7-2 and TRBJ1-1; D gene uncertain. In germline, CDR1 is SGHTA, CDR2 FQGNSA. The length of the CDR3 is 14 residues. Trimming left V 2 bases short and J 8 bases short, with 15 bases between. CDR3 bases: TGTGCCAGCAGCTTAATTAGTAGCGCAAGAGAAGCTTTCTTT. It translates to CASSLISSAREAFF.

The chain links TRBV19 to TRBJ1-2, with D possibly matching TRBD1 (6 bases). The CDR3 loop spans 13 amino acids. The germline V gene has CDR1 LNHDA and CDR2 SQIVND (reference sequence). V lost 7 bases and J 4 bases, leaving 13 bases between the germline ends. In DNA form, the CDR3 reads TGTGCCAGTACCCCCGCAGGGGCCTATGGCTACACCTTC. Translation gives CASTPAGAYGYTF.

This clone was counted between two and nine times. The V gene is TRBV27, the J gene TRBJ1-5, with a tentative D call TRBD1 (5 bases). This CDR3 is 15 amino acids long. Trimming stripped 3 bases from V and 7 bases from J, with 16 bases between. Germline CDR1 MNHEY, CDR2 SMNVEV (reference sequence). The CDR3 is CASSLRMQGGQPQHF. CDR3 in DNA: TGTGCCAGCAGTTTGAGAATGCAGGGTGGGCAGCCCCAGCATTTT.

The V gene is TRBV7-2, the J gene TRBJ1-4; unclear D gene. With 2 bases removed from V and 7 bases from J, the gap between germline ends came to 14 bases. Germline V gene data show CDR1 as SGHTA and CDR2 as FQGNSA. The CDR3 sequence is 15 residues long. Here the CDR3 DNA reads TGTGCCAGCAGCTTAAATAGGGTTGCGGGTGAAAAACTGTTTTTT. Translation: CASSLNRVAGEKLFF.

V and J are TRBV27 and TRBJ2-7; D might be TRBD2 (5 bases). The V end was cut by 3 bases, the J end by 7 bases, with 10 bases between. CDR1 is MNHEY and CDR2 is SMNVEV in the germline V gene (reference sequence). This CDR3 is 12 amino acids long. CDR3 sequence (DNA): TGTGCCAGCAGTTTGGCGTCGGGGGAGCAGTACTTC. Translating gives CASSLASGEQYF.